This section outlines one T cell receptor (beta chain) sequence together with its context. Antigen unknown. This entry belongs to a study of Ad26.COV2.S vaccination and SARS-CoV-2 variants. Clones were sequenced by immunoSEQ multiplex PCR, and TCRdb holds only the in-frame ones, with some missing. The sample lists fewer than 400,000 clones, roughly nine tenths occurring once. The V gene's germline CDR1 is SEHNR and CDR2 FQNEAQ (reference sequence). V lost 8 bases and J 4 bases, leaving 14 bases between the germline ends. CDR3 length equals 14 residues. General observations from the study: Overall T cell responses may have been underestimated by the analyses of TCR breadth and depth.

Specified treatment: about 20 received Ad26.COV2.S at low or high dose, single or two shots; roughly five received placebo; per-sample allocation not given. Sampling was done on day 63 after the first vaccine or placebo injection. This sample comprised peripheral blood, obtained in a trial of Ad26.COV2.S vaccine versus placebo. The sequence derives from a person aged 18-60 years who received the Ad26.COV2.S COVID-19 vaccine or a placebo. The chain uses TRBV7-9 and TRBJ2-2; D unclear. The CDR3 coding sequence is TGTGCCAGCCAGGACGGCACCTCCACCGGGGAGCTGTTTTTT. Protein product: CASQDGTSTGELFF. The variable domain in full, with the rest retrieved from reference TRBV7-9 and TRBJ2-2, is DTGVSQNPRHKITKRGQNVTFRCDPISEHNRLYWYRQTLGQGPEFLTYFQNEAQLEKSRLLSDRFSAERPKGSFSTLEIQRTEQGDSAMYLCASQDGTSTGELFFGEGSRLTVL.